The 2 T cell receptor beta chains below all came from one sample that was sequenced in a study of shared clonotypes between healthy human individuals. Sequenced by immunoSEQ multiplex PCR; TCRdb stores in-frame clones only, minus some. The top ten clones hold around 1.8% of a sample with around 700,000 clones, around 72% of them seen once. The sample taken for sequencing was memory CD4+ T cells sorted from blood. Subset denoted: CD45RA-negative fraction. These TCRs come from a young woman in good health.

The genes are TRBV5-4 and TRBJ2-5; D uncertain. CDR1 SGHNT and CDR2 YYREEE come from the germline V gene (reference sequence). This CDR3 comprises 13 residues. Trimming stripped 4 bases from V and 2 bases from J, with 9 bases between. The CDR3 DNA follows: TGTGCCAGCAGCCCAGCCCCTCAAGAGACCCAGTACTTC. This codes for CASSPAPQETQYF.

The gene calls are TRBV28 and TRBJ2-7; 8 bases map to TRBD1. This CDR3 comprises 15 residues. With V trimmed by 4 bases and J by 3 bases, 8 bases remained unmatched. Germline values: CDR1 MDHEN, CDR2 SYDVKM. This chain's CDR3 is CASSSSGTGFYEQYF. Here the CDR3 DNA reads TGTGCCAGCAGTTCATCCGGGACAGGATTCTACGAGCAGTACTTC.